This T cell receptor (beta chain) was observed in a study of T cells in Graves' hyperthyroidism and ophthalmopathy. Newly diagnosed hyperthyroidism, duration under 2 months, in patients aged 18 to 65. Germline CDR1 SGHVS, CDR2 FNYEAQ. This CDR3 is 15 amino acids long. With V trimmed by 0 bases and J by 3 bases, 3 bases remained unmatched. The table lists this clonotype with a few counts. What was amplified from RNA transcripts were TCR beta CDR3 regions. A set of HTBI primers served as the primers for a first-round RT-PCR of the TCR CDR3. TCRdb passed the multiplex PCR reads through MiXCR, listing each CDR3 protein once. The data show hundreds of thousands of distinct CDR3 sequences, 16% seen once.

V is TRBV7-6 and J is TRBJ2-5; TRBD2 aligns across 8 bases. This TCR came from a woman younger than 30 with Graves' hyperthyroidism. The sequenced sample consisted of blood. CDR3 bases: TGTGCCAGCAGCTTAGCAGGCGGGGGGAAAGAGACCCAGTACTTC. This gives the protein CASSLAGGGKETQYF.